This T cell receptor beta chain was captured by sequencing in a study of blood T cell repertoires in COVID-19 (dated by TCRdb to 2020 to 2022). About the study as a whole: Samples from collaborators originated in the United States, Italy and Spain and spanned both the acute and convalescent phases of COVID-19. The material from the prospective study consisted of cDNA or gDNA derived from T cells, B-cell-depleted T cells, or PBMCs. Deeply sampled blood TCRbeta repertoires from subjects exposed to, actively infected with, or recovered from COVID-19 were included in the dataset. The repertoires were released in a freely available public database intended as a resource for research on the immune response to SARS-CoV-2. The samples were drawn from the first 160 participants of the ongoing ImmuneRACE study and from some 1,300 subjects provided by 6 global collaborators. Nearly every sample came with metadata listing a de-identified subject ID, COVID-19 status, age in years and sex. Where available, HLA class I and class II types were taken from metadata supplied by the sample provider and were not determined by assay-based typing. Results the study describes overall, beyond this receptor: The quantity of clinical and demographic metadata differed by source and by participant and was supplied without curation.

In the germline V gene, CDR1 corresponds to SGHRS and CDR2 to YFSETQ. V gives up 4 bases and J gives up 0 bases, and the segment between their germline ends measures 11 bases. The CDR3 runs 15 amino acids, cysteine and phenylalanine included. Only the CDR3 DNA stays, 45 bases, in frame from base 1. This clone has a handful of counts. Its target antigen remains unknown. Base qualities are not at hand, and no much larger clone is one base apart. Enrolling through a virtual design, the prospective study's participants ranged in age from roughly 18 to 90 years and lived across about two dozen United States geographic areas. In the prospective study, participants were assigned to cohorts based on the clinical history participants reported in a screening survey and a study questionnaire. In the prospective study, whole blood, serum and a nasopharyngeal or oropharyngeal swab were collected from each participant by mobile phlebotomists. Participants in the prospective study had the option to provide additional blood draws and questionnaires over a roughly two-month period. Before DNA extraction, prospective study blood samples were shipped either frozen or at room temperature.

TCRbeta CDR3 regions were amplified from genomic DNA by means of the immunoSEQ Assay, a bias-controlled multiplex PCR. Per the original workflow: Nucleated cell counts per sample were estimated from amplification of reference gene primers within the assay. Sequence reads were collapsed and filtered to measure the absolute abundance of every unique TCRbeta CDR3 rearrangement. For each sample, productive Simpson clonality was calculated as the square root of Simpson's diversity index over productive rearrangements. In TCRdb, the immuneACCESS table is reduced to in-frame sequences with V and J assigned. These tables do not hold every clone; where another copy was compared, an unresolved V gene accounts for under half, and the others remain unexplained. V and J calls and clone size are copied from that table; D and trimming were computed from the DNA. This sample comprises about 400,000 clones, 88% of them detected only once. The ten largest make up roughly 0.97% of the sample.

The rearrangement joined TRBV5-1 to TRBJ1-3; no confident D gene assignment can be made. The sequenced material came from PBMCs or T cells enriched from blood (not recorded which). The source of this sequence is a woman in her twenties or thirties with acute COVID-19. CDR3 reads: CASSRNALSGNTIYF. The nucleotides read TGCGCCAGCAGCCGAAACGCGCTCTCTGGAAACACCATATATTTT.